This T cell receptor beta chain was captured by sequencing in a study of CD8+ T cells in alopecia areata. This clone was seen a few times. cDNA prepared by RNA extraction and subsequent reverse transcription served as the template for sequencing. Generated by immunoSEQ multiplex PCR, the TCRdb table keeps only in-frame clones and is missing some. The sample contains 90,000 to 130,000 clones, about 60% of which appear only once. The CDR3 has 12 residues. In germline, CDR1 is SGHVS, CDR2 FQNEAQ. V lost 4 bases and J 9 bases, leaving 10 bases between the germline ends. This receptor was taken from a human donor with alopecia areata. The chain carries TRBV7-8 and TRBJ2-1, with D unresolved. The material sequenced was NKG2D-low CD8+ T cells sorted from blood. In DNA, the CDR3 is TGTGCCAGCAGCTCGTCCCGGGTTGAGCAGTTCTTC. Translated, it gives CASSSSRVEQFF.